The 22 T cell receptor beta chains presented below share a single source sample, sequenced in a study of CD8 T cells in ankylosing spondylitis. TCRdb redid the calling of the 5' RACE reads with MiXCR, one entry per CDR3 protein. There are around 300,000 distinct CDR3 sequences in the sample; less than 25% occur only once, and roughly 3.4% lies in the top ten. Sequencing used blood, either unsorted or a sorted T cell fraction (not recorded which). These receptors came from a female donor with ankylosing spondylitis or in good health (not recorded which).

Many counts were recorded for this clonotype. The CDR3 DNA reads TGCAGTGCTAGAGATTTAGGACCAGCTAACTATGGCTACACCTTC. Its translation: CSARDLGPANYGYTF. The rearrangement links TRBV20-1 to TRBJ1-2; no definite D call. The V and J ends lost 0 bases and 0 bases respectively, with 11 bases between them. CDR1 DFQATT and CDR2 SNEGSKA come from the germline V gene (reference sequence). The length of the CDR3 is 15 residues.

This clonotype was picked up a small number of times. The chain is built from TRBV20-1 and TRBJ2-7; D tentatively fits TRBD1 or TRBD2 (5 bases each). The CDR3 is made up of 15 amino acids. Germline V gene data show CDR1 as DFQATT and CDR2 as SNEGSKA (reference sequence). V was trimmed by 3 bases and J by 4 bases, leaving 19 bases between them. The CDR3 region is CSARGQRPWGYEQYF. The DNA for the CDR3 is TGCAGTGCTAGGGGGCAGCGGCCCTGGGGATACGAGCAGTACTTC.

The CDR3 sequence: CASSRGNTDTQYF. The DNA of the CDR3 is TGTGCCAGCAGTCGGGGGAACACAGATACGCAGTATTTT. V is TRBV6-1 and J is TRBJ2-3; TRBD2 might be the D (6 bases). Germline V gene lookup returns CDR1 MNHNS and CDR2 SASEGT. This CDR3 has 13 amino acids. V lost 5 bases and J lost 2, with 8 bases in between.

V is TRBV13 and J is TRBJ2-5; 10 bases fit TRBD2. Trimming cost V 7 bases and J 3 bases; bases outside gene matches: 5. Germline V gives CDR1 PRHDT, CDR2 FYEKMQ (reference sequence). The CDR3 spans 14 residues. CDR3 sequence (DNA): TGTGCCAGCACCACACTAGCGGGAAAAGAGACCCAGTACTTC. Its protein product is CASTTLAGKETQYF. Drawing the rest from reference TRBV13 and TRBJ2-5, the complete variable domain is AAGVIQSPRHLIKEKRETATLKCYPIPRHDTVYWYQQGPGQDPQFLISFYEKMQSDKGSIPDRFSAQQFSDYHSELNMSSLELGDSALYFCASTTLAGKETQYFGPGTRLLVL.

This clonotype showed up many times. V and J are TRBV2 and TRBJ1-2; tentative D call: TRBD1 (6 bases). Germline CDR1 SNHLY, CDR2 FYNNEI. CDR3 length: 13 residues. Trimming removed 6 bases at V and 2 bases at J, with 10 bases between. The DNA for the CDR3 is TGTGCCAGCAGCTGGGACAACAACTATGGCTACACCTTC. Protein product: CASSWDNNYGYTF.

The table lists this clonotype with many counts. J is TRBJ2-2 and V is TRBV12-3 or TRBV12-4; D is uncertain. Trimming took off 3 bases at V and 5 bases at J, with 7 bases between the two ends. CDR3 length: 13 amino acids. The DNA of the CDR3 is TGTGCCAGCAGTTTTGTAGGGACCGGGGAGCTGTTTTTT. Translating gives CASSFVGTGELFF.

This chain uses TRBV24-1 with TRBJ2-1; 8 bases map to TRBD2. V gave up 3 bases and J gave up 4 bases; unmatched junction bases: 10. The CDR3 spans 17 residues. Looked up from germline, CDR1 is KGHDR and CDR2 is SFDVKD. CDR3 DNA: TGTGCCACCAGTGATACCGCGCCCGGGAGGGGGTACAATGAGCAGTTCTTC. It is translated as CATSDTAPGRGYNEQFF.

V and J are TRBV20-1 and TRBJ2-3, with D perhaps TRBD1 (5 bases). Trimming left V 6 bases short and J 0 bases short, with 16 bases between. CDR3 size: 15 residues. The germline V gene has CDR1 DFQATT and CDR2 SNEGSKA (reference sequence). The CDR3 region has the DNA TGCAGTGCCGCACCGGGCAGGACAAGCACAGATACGCAGTATTTT. This encodes CSAAPGRTSTDTQYF.

This clonotype was recorded a few times. This chain joins TRBV20-1 and TRBJ1-1, with unresolved D. In germline, CDR1 is DFQATT, CDR2 SNEGSKA (reference sequence). This CDR3 spans 15 amino acids. Trimming shortened V by 2 bases and J by 1 base, and 14 bases separated the two germline ends. The CDR3 region has the DNA TGCAGTGCTAGACTCTCTCAGCGGGGGAACACTGAAGCTTTCTTT. This codes for CSARLSQRGNTEAFF.

V usage is TRBV18 and J usage is TRBJ2-7, with D tentatively TRBD1 or TRBD2 (5 bases each). The germline V and J ends were trimmed by 4 bases and 7 bases, with 17 bases remaining between them. This CDR3 is built from 14 residues. CDR1 and CDR2 (germline): KGHSH, LQKENI. DNA of the CDR3: TGTGCCAGCTCACTACAGGAGGATCAAGGGGAGCAGTACTTC. Amino acid sequence: CASSLQEDQGEQYF. The complete variable domain, with remaining parts taken from reference TRBV18 and TRBJ2-7, reads NAGVMQNPRHLVRRRGQEARLRCSPMKGHSHVYWYRQLPEEGLKFMVYLQKENIIDESGMPKERFSAEFPKEGPSILRIQQVVRGDSAAYFCASSLQEDQGEQYFGPGTRLTVT.

This clonotype appeared a few times. The V call is TRBV20-1, the J call TRBJ2-3, with 8 bases aligning to TRBD2. This CDR3 region has 15 residues. J gave up 4 bases and V 3 bases, and 9 bases lay outside the gene matches. Germline V gene sequence: CDR1 DFQATT, CDR2 SNEGSKA (reference sequence). This CDR3 reads CSASNRAGGSDTQYF. CDR3 nucleotide sequence: TGCAGTGCTAGTAATAGGGCGGGAGGATCAGATACGCAGTATTTT.

The table lists this clonotype with a few counts. The V call is TRBV20-1, the J call TRBJ2-1; TRBD1 might be the D (6 bases). The germline V gene encodes CDR1 DFQATT and CDR2 SNEGSKA (reference sequence). V dropped 2 bases and J dropped 8 bases, with 13 bases sitting between them. This CDR3 has 13 residues. The CDR3 region has the DNA TGCAGTGCTAGAACAGGGTGGGGCGATGAGCAGTTCTTC. This translates into CSARTGWGDEQFF.

This clonotype was detected a few times. For the CDR3, the DNA is TGTGCCAGCAGCTTAGGCGGAACTAGGTTCGCAGATACGCAGTATTTT. Protein: CASSLGGTRFADTQYF. V and J are TRBV13 and TRBJ2-3, with a possible D match to TRBD2 (5 bases). The CDR3 totals 16 residues. The ends were cut back, 0 bases at V and 4 bases at J, with 14 bases in the middle. CDR1 and CDR2 from the germline V gene are PRHDT and FYEKMQ (reference sequence).

In this sample, this clonotype turned up a few times. In DNA form, the CDR3 reads TGCAGTGCTAGGGAGGGAGACGTGTGGGAGCTGTTTTTT. Protein: CSAREGDVWELFF. The chain links TRBV20-1 to TRBJ2-2, with D perhaps TRBD2 (6 bases). This CDR3 has 13 amino acids. Germline V gene lookup returns CDR1 DFQATT and CDR2 SNEGSKA (reference sequence). Trimming removed 3 bases from V and 9 bases from J, with 14 bases in between.

This clonotype was found a few times. The chain has TRBV7-2 and TRBJ1-2; D is unresolved. This CDR3 spans 14 amino acids. Germline V lookup: CDR1 SGHTA, CDR2 FQGNSA. V was cut by 5 bases and J by 8 bases, with 18 bases left in between. DNA of the CDR3: TGTGCCAGCAGCCCCGATGGTGGCCTCTGGGGCTACACCTTC. Its protein product is CASSPDGGLWGYTF.

The chain uses TRBV6-5 and TRBJ2-1; possibly TRBD2 for D (6 bases). The CDR3 extends over 12 amino acids. CDR1 and CDR2 from the germline V gene are MNHEY and SVGAGI. In nucleotides, the CDR3 is TGTGCTTCCAGCGGGCTCTCCAATGAGCAGTTCTTC. It specifies CASSGLSNEQFF.

The sample holds a few counts of this clonotype. The chain uses TRBV21-1 and TRBJ2-5; TRBD1, the D gene given by the table, was not confirmed from the DNA. TRBV21-1 is listed as a pseudogene. The CDR3 totals 18 residues. CDR3 sequence: CASSKQENRARYEVTQYF. DNA for the CDR3: TGTGCCAGCAGCAAGCAGGAAAACCGGGCGCGATACGAGGTGACCCAGTACTTC.

The J gene is TRBJ1-2, the V gene TRBV20-1; D is ambiguous. Germline V gene lookup returns CDR1 DFQATT and CDR2 SNEGSKA (reference sequence). V lost 6 bases and J lost 2, with 13 bases in between. The CDR3 loop spans 13 amino acids. The CDR3 protein is CSAPEGWNYGYTF. As DNA, the CDR3 is TGCAGTGCACCAGAGGGATGGAACTATGGCTACACCTTC.

The CDR3 region has the DNA TGTGCCAGCAGCTTCCCGAGGACAGGATCCAACTATGGCTACACCTTC. Its protein product is CASSFPRTGSNYGYTF. The chain is built from TRBV7-8 and TRBJ1-2, with 7 bases that match TRBD1. The germline CDR1 and CDR2 sequences are SGHVS and FQNEAQ. V dropped 3 bases and J dropped 2; count of bases not matched to a gene: 9. This CDR3 contains 16 residues.

This clonotype was counted between two and nine times. The chain links TRBV5-1 to TRBJ2-7; 7 nucleotides agree with TRBD1. The CDR3 runs 15 residues. Germline V gives CDR1 SGHRS, CDR2 YFSETQ. V shed 4 bases and J 0 bases; nucleotides not matched to a gene: 7. The CDR3 here is CASSPKQGSSYEQYF. CDR3 bases: TGCGCCAGCAGCCCGAAACAGGGGAGCTCCTACGAGCAGTACTTC. The whole variable domain, remainder taken from reference TRBV5-1 and TRBJ2-7, is KAGVTQTPRYLIKTRGQQVTLSCSPISGHRSVSWYQQTPGQGLQFLFEYFSETQRNKGNFPGRFSGRQFSNSRSEMNVSTLELGDSALYLCASSPKQGSSYEQYFGPGTRLTVT.

This clonotype was found a few times. The chain joins TRBV21-1 to TRBJ2-2; no check of the table's D call, TRBD1, against the DNA was made. TRBV21-1 is a pseudogene segment. The CDR3 is made up of 15 amino acids. The CDR3 nucleotides are TGTGCCAGCAGCAAACAGGAGGCAAAAATCGGGGAGCTGTTTTTT. Translation: CASSKQEAKIGELFF.

Only a few counts were recorded for this clonotype. This rearrangement joins TRBV29-1 to TRBJ2-7, with D perhaps matching TRBD1 (5 bases). Trimming cost V 5 bases and J 2 bases, with 16 bases left between them. Germline V lookup: CDR1 SQVTM, CDR2 ANQGSEA. The CDR3 sequence is 14 residues long. The CDR3 is CSVIPRRVPYEQYF. CDR3 sequence (DNA): TGCAGCGTTATCCCCCGCAGGGTCCCCTACGAGCAGTACTTC.